The T cell receptor (beta chain) described here comes from a study of post-analysis software for immune sequencing data. In the study overall: Relapsing-remitting, secondary progressive and progressive-relapsing forms made up the multiple sclerosis disease courses.

Whole-study findings and limits: F measure showed strong co-clustering of same-batch samples. Five TRBV segments were significantly more frequent in patients than in controls. TRBV5-6, TRBV5-1 and TRBV20-1 were among these segments.

This clonotype was detected only once. Its matching antigen is unknown. The J segment lost 0 bases and the V segment lost 1 base, leaving 3 bases of the junction unmatched. Per germline, CDR1 DFQATT and CDR2 SNEGSKA (reference sequence). The CDR3 is 16 residues long. The TCR beta cDNA libraries carried unique molecular identifiers. With about 0.95 to 11 million T cells as the source, approximately 500,000 cDNA molecules resulted. TCRdb reprocessed the PCR reads via MiXCR and lists one record per CDR3 protein. The sample shows 650,000 to 900,000 distinct CDR3 sequences, about 45% of them seen only once.

Sequencing used blood. This sequence originates from a girl aged 5 to 17 with multiple sclerosis. The chain uses TRBV20-1 and TRBJ2-1; 10 nucleotides match TRBD2. The CDR3 region is CSARAPSGSSYNEQFF. DNA of the CDR3: TGCAGTGCTAGAGCCCCTAGCGGGAGCTCCTACAATGAGCAGTTCTTC.